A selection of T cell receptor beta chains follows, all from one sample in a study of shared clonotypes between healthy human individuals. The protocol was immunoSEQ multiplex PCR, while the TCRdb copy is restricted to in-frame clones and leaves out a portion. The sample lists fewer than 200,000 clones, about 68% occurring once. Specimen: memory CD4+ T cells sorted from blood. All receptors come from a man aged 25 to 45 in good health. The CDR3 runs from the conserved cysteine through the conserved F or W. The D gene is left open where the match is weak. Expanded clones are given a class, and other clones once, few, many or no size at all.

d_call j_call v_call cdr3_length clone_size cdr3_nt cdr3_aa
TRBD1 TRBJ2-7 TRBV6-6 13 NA TGTGCCAGCACCCCGACAGGGACCTACGAGCAGTACTTC CASTPTGTYEQYF
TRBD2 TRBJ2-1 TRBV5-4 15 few TGTGCCAGCAGCTGGGGCGGGAGCTCCTACAATGAGCAGTTCTTC CASSWGGSSYNEQFF
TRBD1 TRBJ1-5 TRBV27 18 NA TGTGCCAGCAGTTTATCATCGGGACAGGGTCTTTTACGGCAGCCCCAGCATTTT CASSLSSGQGLLRQPQHF
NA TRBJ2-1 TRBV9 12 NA TGTGCCAGCAGCGTACTAGACAATGAGCAGTTCTTC CASSVLDNEQFF
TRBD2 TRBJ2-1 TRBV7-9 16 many TGTGCCAGCAGCCCCTCGGGACTAGCGGGACGGGGTGAGCAGTTCTTC CASSPSGLAGRGEQFF
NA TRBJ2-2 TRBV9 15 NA TGTGCCAGCAGCCCGATGAGCGGAACTGCCGGGGAGCTGTTTTTT CASSPMSGTAGELFF
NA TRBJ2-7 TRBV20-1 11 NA TGCAGTGCTAGTTTTCACTACGAGCAGTACTTC CSASFHYEQYF
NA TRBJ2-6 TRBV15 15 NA TGTGCCACCAGCAGAGGGGGGGAAAGGGCCAACGTCCTGACTTTC CATSRGGERANVLTF
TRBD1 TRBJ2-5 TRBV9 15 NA TGTGCCAGCAGCATCTCTCCCGGGACAGGGGAGACCCAGTACTTC CASSISPGTGETQYF
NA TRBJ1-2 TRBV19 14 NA TGTGCCAGTAGTCCCGGGACATCGAGGGGTGGCTACACCTTC CASSPGTSRGGYTF
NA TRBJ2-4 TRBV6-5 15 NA TGTGCCAGCAGTTACCCTTGGACAGTTGGAAACATTCAGTACTTC CASSYPWTVGNIQYF
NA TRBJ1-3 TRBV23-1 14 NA TGCGCCAGCGTGGGGACAAGAACTGGAAACACCATATATTTT CASVGTRTGNTIYF
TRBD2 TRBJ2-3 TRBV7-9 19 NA TGTGCCAGCAGCTTCTCAGGACTAGCGGGAGGGCCACGCACAGATACGCAGTATTTT CASSFSGLAGGPRTDTQYF
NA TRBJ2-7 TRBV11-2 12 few TGTGCCAGCAGCTGGCGCACGGGGGCGCAGTACTTC CASSWRTGAQYF
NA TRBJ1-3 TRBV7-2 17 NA TGTGCCAGCAGGGGTAGTGTTCGGCAGCTCTCTGGAAACACCATATATTTT CASRGSVRQLSGNTIYF
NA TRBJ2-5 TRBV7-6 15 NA TGTGCCAGCAGCTTAGTTTATTCCCCCACGGAGACCCAGTACTTC CASSLVYSPTETQYF
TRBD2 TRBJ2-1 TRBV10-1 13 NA TGCGCCAGCAGCGAGATAACTAGCGGGTTCGAGTTCTTC CASSEITSGFEFF
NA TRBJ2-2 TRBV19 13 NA TGTGCCACCTCCTCCTCGAACACCGGGGAGCTGTTTTTT CATSSSNTGELFF
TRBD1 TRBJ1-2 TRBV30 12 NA TGTGCCTGGGGGACAGGGAACTATGGCTACACCTTC CAWGTGNYGYTF
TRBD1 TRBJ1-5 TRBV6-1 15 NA TGTGCCAGCAGTGAAGTGCACAGGGGAATACAGCCCCAGCATTTT CASSEVHRGIQPQHF
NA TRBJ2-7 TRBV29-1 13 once TGCAGCGTTACCGGACCCCACGCGGACGAGCAGTACTTC CSVTGPHADEQYF
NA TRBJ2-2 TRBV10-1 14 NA TGCGCCAGCAGTGACTATATGAACACCGGGGAGCTGTTTTTT CASSDYMNTGELFF
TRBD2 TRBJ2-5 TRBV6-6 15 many TGTGCCAGCAGTTTTCCACCCGGGACTATGGAGACCCAGTACTTC CASSFPPGTMETQYF
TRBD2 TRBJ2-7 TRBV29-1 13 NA TGCAGCGTAGGACTTCTGGGGGGGGGCGAGCAGTACTTC CSVGLLGGGEQYF
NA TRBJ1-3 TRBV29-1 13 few TGCAGCGCCCGGGGGGGCTCTGGAAACACCATATATTTT CSARGGSGNTIYF
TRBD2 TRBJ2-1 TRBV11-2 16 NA TGTGCCAGCAGCCCCGTAGCGGGACGCTCCTACAATGAGCAGTTCTTC CASSPVAGRSYNEQFF
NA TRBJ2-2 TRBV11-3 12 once TGTGCCAGCAGTCGTTCGACCGGGGAGCTGTTTTTT CASSRSTGELFF
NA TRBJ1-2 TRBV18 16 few TGTGCCAGCTCACCAATGGGACTGGACAGTACCTATGGCTACACCTTC CASSPMGLDSTYGYTF
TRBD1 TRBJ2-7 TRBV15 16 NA TGTGCCACCAGCCCCCGAGGGACAGTAGTAGGCTACGAGCAGTACTTC CATSPRGTVVGYEQYF
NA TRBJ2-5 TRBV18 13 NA TGTGCCAGCTCACCATCAGGGATGGAGACCCAGTACTTC CASSPSGMETQYF
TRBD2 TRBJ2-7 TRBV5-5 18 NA TGTGCCAGCAGCACCGCACGATTCGGACTAGCGGGATTCTACGAGCAGTACTTC CASSTARFGLAGFYEQYF
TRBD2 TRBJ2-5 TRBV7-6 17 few TGTGCCAGCAGCTTAGGTCTTACTAGCGGGATGCAAGAGACCCAGTACTTC CASSLGLTSGMQETQYF
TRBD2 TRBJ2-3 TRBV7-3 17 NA TGTGCCAGCAGCCTACTCGGGGGGAAGCGAGGCACAGATACGCAGTATTTT CASSLLGGKRGTDTQYF
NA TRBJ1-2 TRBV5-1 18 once TGCGCCAGCAGCTTGGTAGGGATTCCGGGACAAGACAACTATGGCTACACCTTC CASSLVGIPGQDNYGYTF
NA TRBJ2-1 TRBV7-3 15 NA TGTGCCAGCAGTTTCCGTTTCTCCGGCCGCATAGGGCAGTTCTTC CASSFRFSGRIGQFF
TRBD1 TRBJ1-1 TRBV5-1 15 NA TGCGCCAGCAGCGCCGGGACAGGGACTTACACTGAAGCTTTCTTT CASSAGTGTYTEAFF
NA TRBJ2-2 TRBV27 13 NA TGTGCCAGCAGTGGGACTCTCACCGGGGAGCTGTTTTTT CASSGTLTGELFF
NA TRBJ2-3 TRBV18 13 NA TGTGCCAGCTCATCCCAGGGTGGAGATACGCAGTATTTT CASSSQGGDTQYF
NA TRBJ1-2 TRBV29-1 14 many TGCAGCGTTGTGGTGGACACCGCTAACTATGGCTACACCTTC CSVVVDTANYGYTF
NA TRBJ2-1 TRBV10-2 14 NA TGCGCCAGCAGTGAGAGAAGGTGGGGCAATGAGCAGTTCTTC CASSERRWGNEQFF
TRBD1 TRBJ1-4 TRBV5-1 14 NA TGCGCCAGCAGCTCGGGACAGGATCAAGAAAAACTGTTTTTT CASSSGQDQEKLFF
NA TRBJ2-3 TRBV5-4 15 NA TGTGCCAGCAGCCGCGGAGGGCCCGGCACAGATACGCAGTATTTT CASSRGGPGTDTQYF
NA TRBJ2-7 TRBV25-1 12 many TGTGCCAGCGGGGCAACCTCCTACGAGCAGTACTTC CASGATSYEQYF
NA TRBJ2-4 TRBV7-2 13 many TGTGCCAGCAGCTTAGCACAGCAAAACATTCAGTACTTC CASSLAQQNIQYF
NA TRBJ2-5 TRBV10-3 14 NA TGTGCCATCAGTGAGTCCAGGGGCGGTGGGACCCAGTACTTC CAISESRGGGTQYF
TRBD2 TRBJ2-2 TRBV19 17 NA TGTGCCAGTAGCGAATTAGGACTAGCGGAGAACACCGGGGAGCTGTTTTTT CASSELGLAENTGELFF
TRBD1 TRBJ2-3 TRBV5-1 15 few TGCGCCAGCAGCCTTCAGGGGGCCACCACAGATACGCAGTATTTT CASSLQGATTDTQYF
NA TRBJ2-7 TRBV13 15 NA TGTGCCAGCAGCTTACTCGGGAAGGACTCCTACGAGCAGTACTTC CASSLLGKDSYEQYF
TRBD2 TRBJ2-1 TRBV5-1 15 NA TGCGCCAGCAGCGATAGCGGGAGTTCCTACAATGAGCAGTTCTTC CASSDSGSSYNEQFF
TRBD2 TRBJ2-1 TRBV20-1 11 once TGCAGCTGGGCGGGAGAGGATGAGCAGTTCTTC CSWAGEDEQFF
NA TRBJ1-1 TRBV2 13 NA TGTGCCAGCAGTGAAGGGCTGGGCTTAGTCGCTTTCTTT CASSEGLGLVAFF